The 3 T cell receptor beta chains below come from one sample, sequenced in a study of T-cell reconstitution after alpha-beta-depleted transplantation in children. A TCRbeta library incorporating unique molecular identifiers was prepared. A single record per CDR3 protein comes from TCRdb applying MiXCR to the PCR reads. In the table there are around 530,000 distinct CDR3 sequences, about 30% of which are singletons. The sequences come from PBMCs from the stem cell graft donor, collected from the stem cell graft. The receptors shown here come from a human donor who donated a stem cell graft to a child with aplastic anemia.

This clonotype was recorded only once. The chain recombines TRBV7-9 with TRBJ1-5, with D uncertain. This CDR3 contains 13 residues. V shed 5 bases and J shed 6 bases, with 11 bases lying between them. In germline, CDR1 is SEHNR, CDR2 FQNEAQ (reference sequence). CDR3 sequence reads: CASSDGGIQPQHF. CDR3 DNA sequence: TGTGCCAGCAGCGATGGAGGGATTCAGCCCCAGCATTTT.

Details on this clonotype: One end of the junction does not line up with germline, which may come from a read error. V usage is TRBV11-3 and J usage is TRBJ2-1, with D possibly called TRBD1 or TRBD2 (6 bases each). The CDR3 length is 17 residues. Germline V lookup: CDR1 SGHNT, CDR2 YENEEA. CDR3 DNA sequence: TGTGCCAGCAGCTTAGCGGGGGCAATGAGCTCCTGCAATGAGCAGTTCTTC. Translation gives CASSLAGAMSSCNEQFF.

The chain is built from TRBV18 and TRBJ2-1; 9 nucleotides match TRBD2. After removal of 5 bases from V and 0 bases from J, the junction contained 5 bases not matched to a gene. This CDR3 contains 16 residues. Germline-derived CDR1 and CDR2 are KGHSH and LQKENI. The CDR3: CASSTTSGSSYNEQFF. The CDR3 DNA sequence: TGTGCCAGCTCAACGACTAGCGGAAGCTCCTACAATGAGCAGTTCTTC.